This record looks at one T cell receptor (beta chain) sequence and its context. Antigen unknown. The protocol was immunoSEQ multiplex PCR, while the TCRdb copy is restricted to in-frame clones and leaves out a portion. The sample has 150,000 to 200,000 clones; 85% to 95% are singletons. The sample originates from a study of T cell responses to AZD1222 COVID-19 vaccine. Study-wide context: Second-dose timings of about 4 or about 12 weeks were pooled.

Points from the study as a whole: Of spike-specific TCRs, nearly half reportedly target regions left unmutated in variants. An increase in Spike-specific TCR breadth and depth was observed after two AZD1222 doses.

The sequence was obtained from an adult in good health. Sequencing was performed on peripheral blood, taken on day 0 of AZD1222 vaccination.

DNA of the CDR3: TGTGCTAGTGGTTTTGTGGGGAGGAACACTGAAGCTTTCTTT. It is translated as CASGFVGRNTEAFF. The chain links TRBV12-5 to TRBJ1-1, with no clear D. The germline V gene encodes CDR1 LGHNT and CDR2 FRNRAP. Trimming cost V 3 bases and J 1 base, with 9 bases left between them. The CDR3 is 14 amino acids.